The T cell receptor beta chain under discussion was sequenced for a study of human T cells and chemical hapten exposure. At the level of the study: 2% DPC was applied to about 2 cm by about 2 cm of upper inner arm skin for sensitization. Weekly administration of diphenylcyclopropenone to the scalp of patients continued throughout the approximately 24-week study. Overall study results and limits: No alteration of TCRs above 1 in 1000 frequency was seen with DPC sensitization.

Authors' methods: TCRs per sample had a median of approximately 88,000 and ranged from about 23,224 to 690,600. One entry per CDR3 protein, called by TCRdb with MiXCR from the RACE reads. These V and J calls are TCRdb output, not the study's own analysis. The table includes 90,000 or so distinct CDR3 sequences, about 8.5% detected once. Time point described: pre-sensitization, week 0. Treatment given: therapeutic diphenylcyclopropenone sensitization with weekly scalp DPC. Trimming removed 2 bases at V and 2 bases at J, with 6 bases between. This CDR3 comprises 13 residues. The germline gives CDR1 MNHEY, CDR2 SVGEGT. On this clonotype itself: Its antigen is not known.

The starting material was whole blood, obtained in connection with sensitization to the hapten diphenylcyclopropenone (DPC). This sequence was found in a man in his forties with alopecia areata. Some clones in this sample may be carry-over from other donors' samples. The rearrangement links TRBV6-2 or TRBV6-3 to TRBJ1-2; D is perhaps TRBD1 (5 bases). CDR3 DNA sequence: TGTGCCAGCAGTTACGAGGGGAACTATGGCTACACCTTC. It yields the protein CASSYEGNYGYTF.